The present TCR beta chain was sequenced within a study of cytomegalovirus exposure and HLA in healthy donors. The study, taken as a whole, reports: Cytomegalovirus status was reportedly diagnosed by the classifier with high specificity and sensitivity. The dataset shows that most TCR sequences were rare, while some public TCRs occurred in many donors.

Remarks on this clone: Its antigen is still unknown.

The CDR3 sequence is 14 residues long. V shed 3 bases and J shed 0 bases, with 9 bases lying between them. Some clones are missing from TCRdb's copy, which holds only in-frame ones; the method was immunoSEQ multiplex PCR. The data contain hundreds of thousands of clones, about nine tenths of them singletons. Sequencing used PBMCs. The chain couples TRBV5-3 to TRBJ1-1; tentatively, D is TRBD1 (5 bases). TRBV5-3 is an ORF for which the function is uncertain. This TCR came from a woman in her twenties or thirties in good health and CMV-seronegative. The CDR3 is CARSYRTVNTEAFF. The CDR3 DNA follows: TGTGCCAGAAGCTACAGGACGGTGAACACTGAAGCTTTCTTT.